This T cell receptor (beta chain) was captured by sequencing in a study of blood T cell repertoires in COVID-19. Turning to the study itself: The analysed material was cDNA or gDNA that came from T cells, B-cell-depleted T cells, or PBMCs.

Germline CDR1 KGHDR, CDR2 SFDVKD. This CDR3 contains 16 residues. Germline trimming cut 4 bases from V and 0 bases from J; bases unmatched to any gene: 4. Per the original data handling: Nucleated cell number was recorded as an estimate derived from reference gene primer amplification. This table comes from immunoSEQ multiplex PCR, and its TCRdb copy is limited to in-frame clones, with some not included. V, J and clone size are those of that table, while D and trimming were read from the DNA. The sample yields around 200,000 clones, 75% to 90% seen once. This chain joins TRBV24-1 and TRBJ2-1; 8 nucleotides align to TRBD1. Sample: PBMCs or T cells enriched from blood (not recorded which). The source of this sequence is a middle-aged woman with acute COVID-19. In DNA form, the CDR3 reads TGTGCCACCAGTGACTCAACAGGGGGCTCCTACAATGAGCAGTTCTTC. It encodes CATSDSTGGSYNEQFF.